This is a list of T cell receptor beta chains from one sample in a study of regulatory T cells in long-lasting Graves disease. TCRdb reprocessed the multiplex PCR reads via MiXCR and lists one record per CDR3 protein. The data show around 470,000 distinct CDR3 sequences, with 11% to 15% seen just once and about 15% held by the top ten. This same sample was also taken into another study, of T cells in Graves' hyperthyroidism and ophthalmopathy.

Sequencing was performed on peripheral blood mononuclear cells (PBMCs), taken at new diagnosis, from a patient treated with antithyroid drugs. These receptors originate from a woman in her forties or fifties with Graves disease. Each CDR3 is given with its conserved first and last residue. Fields, in order: D gene, clone size, J gene, V gene, CDR3 protein, CDR3 DNA. A D gene is named only where the DNA matches it firmly. Clone size, where shown, is once, few, many, or a class for clones that have expanded.

D gene: -; clone size: many; J gene: TRBJ1-4; V gene: TRBV2; CDR3 protein: CASSPDSFPNEKLFF; CDR3 DNA: TGTGCCAGCAGCCCAGACAGTTTCCCTAATGAAAAACTGTTTTTT
D gene: TRBD2; clone size: many; J gene: TRBJ2-7; V gene: TRBV27; CDR3 protein: CALGAGGYRSEQYF; CDR3 DNA: TGTGCGCTGGGGGCGGGAGGGTATCGATCCGAGCAGTACTTC
D gene: -; clone size: -; J gene: TRBJ2-1; V gene: TRBV18; CDR3 protein: CASSPLSEGNEQFF; CDR3 DNA: TGTGCCAGCTCACCACTCTCGGAGGGCAATGAGCAGTTCTTC
D gene: -; clone size: many; J gene: TRBJ2-1; V gene: TRBV7-8; CDR3 protein: CASSTGPTLRRDNEQFF; CDR3 DNA: TGTGCCAGCAGTACCGGGCCAACACTGCGCCGGGACAATGAGCAGTTCTTC
D gene: -; clone size: -; J gene: TRBJ1-2; V gene: TRBV2; CDR3 protein: CAGNSLRNYGYTF; CDR3 DNA: TGTGCCGGCAATTCCCTCCGTAACTATGGCTACACCTTC
D gene: TRBD2; clone size: many; J gene: TRBJ2-5; V gene: TRBV30; CDR3 protein: CAWSGTSGETQYF; CDR3 DNA: TGTGCCTGGAGCGGAACTAGCGGAGAGACCCAGTACTTC
D gene: TRBD2; clone size: many; J gene: TRBJ2-7; V gene: TRBV10-1; CDR3 protein: CASSFPLAGGPPSYEQYF; CDR3 DNA: TGCGCCAGCAGTTTTCCGCTAGCGGGAGGGCCTCCCTCCTACGAGCAGTACTTC
D gene: TRBD1; clone size: many; J gene: TRBJ2-5; V gene: TRBV13; CDR3 protein: CASSLIRGTQETQYF; CDR3 DNA: TGTGCCAGCAGCCTCATCAGGGGGACACAAGAGACCCAGTACTTC
D gene: TRBD1; clone size: few; J gene: TRBJ1-1; V gene: TRBV18; CDR3 protein: CASSPDRGWMNTEAFF; CDR3 DNA: TGTGCCAGCTCCCCTGACAGGGGCTGGATGAACACTGAAGCTTTCTTT
D gene: -; clone size: many; J gene: TRBJ2-1; V gene: TRBV10-1; CDR3 protein: CASSPNVYNEQFF; CDR3 DNA: TGCGCCAGCAGCCCCAACGTCTACAATGAGCAGTTCTTC
D gene: -; clone size: many; J gene: TRBJ2-5; V gene: TRBV28; CDR3 protein: CASSFLGRPQETQYF; CDR3 DNA: TGTGCCAGCAGTTTCCTGGGACGTCCCCAAGAGACCCAGTACTTC
D gene: -; clone size: many; J gene: TRBJ2-1; V gene: TRBV7-8; CDR3 protein: CASSLGVSVEQFF; CDR3 DNA: TGTGCCAGCAGCTTAGGGGTCTCTGTTGAGCAGTTCTTC
D gene: -; clone size: -; J gene: TRBJ2-6; V gene: TRBV6-2/TRBV6-3; CDR3 protein: CASSYSVRRSGANVLTF; CDR3 DNA: TGTGCCAGCAGTTATTCAGTGCGGCGGTCTGGGGCCAACGTCCTGACTTTC
D gene: TRBD2; clone size: many; J gene: TRBJ2-1; V gene: TRBV7-3; CDR3 protein: CASSTLAGASYNEQFF; CDR3 DNA: TGTGCCAGCAGCACCCTAGCGGGAGCGTCATACAATGAGCAGTTCTTC
D gene: TRBD2; clone size: few; J gene: TRBJ2-3; V gene: TRBV19; CDR3 protein: CASSILGGRADTQYF; CDR3 DNA: TGTGCCAGTAGTATTCTCGGCGGGAGGGCGGATACGCAGTATTTT
D gene: -; clone size: few; J gene: TRBJ2-2; V gene: TRBV20-1; CDR3 protein: CSAPDAQGFGELFF; CDR3 DNA: TGCAGTGCTCCCGACGCCCAGGGGTTCGGGGAGCTGTTTTTT
D gene: -; clone size: -; J gene: TRBJ1-1; V gene: TRBV3-1; CDR3 protein: CASSQVKDTEAFF; CDR3 DNA: TGTGCCAGCAGCCAAGTAAAGGACACTGAAGCTTTCTTT
D gene: TRBD2; clone size: -; J gene: TRBJ2-7; V gene: TRBV18; CDR3 protein: CASSPGDARGEQYF; CDR3 DNA: TGTGCCAGCTCACCCGGTGACGCGCGGGGGGAGCAGTACTTC
D gene: TRBD2; clone size: many; J gene: TRBJ2-7; V gene: TRBV10-3; CDR3 protein: CAISGGLAGDYEQYF; CDR3 DNA: TGTGCCATCAGTGGGGGACTAGCGGGAGACTACGAGCAGTACTTC
D gene: -; clone size: many; J gene: TRBJ1-2; V gene: TRBV28; CDR3 protein: CASSLSRGAWGYTF; CDR3 DNA: TGTGCCAGCAGTTTAAGTCGGGGGGCGTGGGGCTACACCTTC
D gene: TRBD2; clone size: many; J gene: TRBJ2-3; V gene: TRBV13; CDR3 protein: CASSSLNPGTSGTTDTQYF; CDR3 DNA: TGTGCCAGCAGCTCCCTTAACCCTGGGACTAGCGGGACAACAGATACGCAGTATTTT
D gene: TRBD1; clone size: many; J gene: TRBJ1-5; V gene: TRBV20-1; CDR3 protein: CSAERQGPISNQPQHF; CDR3 DNA: TGCAGTGCAGAAAGACAGGGGCCTATTAGCAATCAGCCCCAGCATTTT
D gene: -; clone size: many; J gene: TRBJ1-5; V gene: TRBV2; CDR3 protein: CASSRQNSNQPQHF; CDR3 DNA: TGTGCCAGCAGCAGACAGAATAGCAATCAGCCCCAGCATTTT
D gene: TRBD2; clone size: -; J gene: TRBJ2-3; V gene: TRBV6-1; CDR3 protein: CASRGIAGGSDTQYF; CDR3 DNA: TGTGCCAGCCGGGGGATAGCGGGGGGCTCAGATACGCAGTATTTT
D gene: -; clone size: -; J gene: TRBJ2-7; V gene: TRBV5-1; CDR3 protein: CASSLLGNEQYF; CDR3 DNA: TGCGCCAGCAGCTTGTTGGGAAACGAGCAGTACTTC
D gene: -; clone size: -; J gene: TRBJ2-7; V gene: TRBV29-1; CDR3 protein: CSVVTLGTYEQYF; CDR3 DNA: TGCAGCGTTGTGACATTGGGGACCTACGAGCAGTACTTC
D gene: TRBD2; clone size: -; J gene: TRBJ2-1; V gene: TRBV5-1; CDR3 protein: CASSLVGLADYNEQFF; CDR3 DNA: TGCGCCAGCAGCTTGGTAGGACTAGCGGACTACAATGAGCAGTTCTTC
D gene: -; clone size: -; J gene: TRBJ1-2; V gene: TRBV29-1; CDR3 protein: CSVESGRARYGYTF; CDR3 DNA: TGCAGCGTTGAATCGGGCAGGGCTCGTTATGGCTACACCTTC
D gene: -; clone size: many; J gene: TRBJ2-1; V gene: TRBV27; CDR3 protein: CASSQTVPYNEQFF; CDR3 DNA: TGTGCCAGCAGTCAAACAGTCCCCTACAATGAGCAGTTCTTC
D gene: -; clone size: many; J gene: TRBJ1-1; V gene: TRBV20-1; CDR3 protein: CSARGRMNTEAFF; CDR3 DNA: TGCAGTGCTAGAGGACGGATGAACACTGAAGCTTTCTTT
D gene: TRBD2; clone size: -; J gene: TRBJ2-1; V gene: TRBV5-6; CDR3 protein: CASSPSGLVWYNEQFF; CDR3 DNA: TGTGCCAGCAGCCCATCCGGACTAGTGTGGTACAATGAGCAGTTCTTC
D gene: -; clone size: many; J gene: TRBJ1-2; V gene: TRBV5-1; CDR3 protein: CASSLSGEDGYTF; CDR3 DNA: TGCGCCAGCAGCTTGTCCGGTGAGGATGGCTACACCTTC
D gene: -; clone size: many; J gene: TRBJ2-1; V gene: TRBV20-1; CDR3 protein: CSASNPRQSSYNEQFF; CDR3 DNA: TGCAGTGCCAGCAACCCCAGGCAAAGCTCCTACAATGAGCAGTTCTTC
D gene: TRBD1; clone size: -; J gene: TRBJ2-6; V gene: TRBV19; CDR3 protein: CASSSHRGPGANVLTF; CDR3 DNA: TGTGCCAGTAGTTCTCATAGGGGGCCTGGGGCCAACGTCCTGACTTTC
D gene: TRBD1; clone size: many; J gene: TRBJ2-7; V gene: TRBV7-9; CDR3 protein: CASSTPGTGSYEQYF; CDR3 DNA: TGTGCCAGCAGCACCCCCGGGACAGGCTCCTACGAGCAGTACTTC
D gene: TRBD1; clone size: many; J gene: TRBJ2-2; V gene: TRBV24-1; CDR3 protein: CATSDHGQGWTGELFF; CDR3 DNA: TGTGCCACCAGTGATCACGGACAGGGTTGGACCGGGGAGCTGTTTTTT
D gene: TRBD1; clone size: -; J gene: TRBJ1-4; V gene: TRBV28; CDR3 protein: CASSSGTGGESEKLFF; CDR3 DNA: TGTGCCAGCAGTTCCGGAACAGGGGGCGAGAGTGAAAAACTGTTTTTT
D gene: TRBD1; clone size: many; J gene: TRBJ2-1; V gene: TRBV5-1; CDR3 protein: CASSPYDRGHHNEQFF; CDR3 DNA: TGCGCCAGCAGCCCCTATGACAGGGGGCACCACAATGAGCAGTTCTTC
D gene: -; clone size: few; J gene: TRBJ1-2; V gene: TRBV30; CDR3 protein: CAWMGYGYTF; CDR3 DNA: TGTGCCTGGATGGGCTATGGCTACACCTTC
D gene: -; clone size: many; J gene: TRBJ2-5; V gene: TRBV5-1; CDR3 protein: CASSLVGGRETQYF; CDR3 DNA: TGCGCCAGCAGCTTGGTAGGGGGACGGGAGACCCAGTACTTC
D gene: -; clone size: -; J gene: TRBJ2-3; V gene: TRBV18; CDR3 protein: CASSRESKTTDTQYF; CDR3 DNA: TGTGCCAGCTCACGCGAGTCCAAAACAACAGATACGCAGTATTTT
D gene: -; clone size: many; J gene: TRBJ2-1; V gene: TRBV24-1; CDR3 protein: CATSQGPRGPPPHYNEQFF; CDR3 DNA: TGTGCCACCAGTCAGGGCCCCAGAGGGCCTCCACCCCACTACAATGAGCAGTTCTTC
D gene: -; clone size: many; J gene: TRBJ2-1; V gene: TRBV16; CDR3 protein: CASSLILLNEQFF; CDR3 DNA: TGTGCCAGCAGCCTAATCTTGCTCAATGAGCAGTTCTTC
D gene: -; clone size: -; J gene: TRBJ1-3; V gene: TRBV29-1; CDR3 protein: CNAGAGSGNTIYF; CDR3 DNA: TGCAACGCCGGAGCAGGATCTGGAAACACCATATATTTT
D gene: -; clone size: few; J gene: TRBJ1-6; V gene: TRBV2; CDR3 protein: CASSEEAELLYNSPLHF; CDR3 DNA: TGTGCCAGCAGTGAAGAGGCCGAACTTCTGTATAATTCACCCCTCCACTTT
D gene: -; clone size: few; J gene: TRBJ1-1; V gene: TRBV28; CDR3 protein: CASSPGPDRRTEAFF; CDR3 DNA: TGTGCCAGCAGTCCCGGCCCCGATAGGAGGACTGAAGCTTTCTTT
D gene: TRBD1; clone size: many; J gene: TRBJ2-7; V gene: TRBV5-4; CDR3 protein: CASSASPGTGITYEQYF; CDR3 DNA: TGTGCCAGCTCAGCTAGTCCCGGGACAGGGATCACCTACGAGCAGTACTTC
D gene: -; clone size: many; J gene: TRBJ1-4; V gene: TRBV12-3/TRBV12-4; CDR3 protein: CASSPGQAPEGKLFF; CDR3 DNA: TGTGCCAGCAGTCCGGGACAAGCCCCTGAGGGAAAACTGTTTTTT
D gene: -; clone size: -; J gene: TRBJ1-1; V gene: TRBV4-1; CDR3 protein: CASSQDILTLSREAFF; CDR3 DNA: TGCGCCAGCAGCCAAGACATACTGACCCTATCCCGTGAAGCTTTCTTT
D gene: -; clone size: -; J gene: TRBJ2-1; V gene: TRBV4-1; CDR3 protein: CASSQPRARPSYNEQFF; CDR3 DNA: TGCGCCAGCAGCCAACCCCGGGCCCGCCCGTCCTACAATGAGCAGTTCTTC
D gene: TRBD1; clone size: many; J gene: TRBJ2-3; V gene: TRBV28; CDR3 protein: CASRRQGVTDTQYF; CDR3 DNA: TGTGCCAGCCGAAGGCAGGGGGTGACAGATACGCAGTATTTT
D gene: TRBD2; clone size: few; J gene: TRBJ2-3; V gene: TRBV10-3; CDR3 protein: CATAFPGLAGEKTSTDTQYF; CDR3 DNA: TGTGCCACCGCCTTCCCGGGACTAGCGGGAGAGAAGACTAGCACAGATACGCAGTATTTT
D gene: -; clone size: few; J gene: TRBJ1-2; V gene: TRBV9; CDR3 protein: CASSVSPEWDYGYTF; CDR3 DNA: TGTGCCAGCAGCGTATCTCCAGAGTGGGACTATGGCTACACCTTC
D gene: TRBD2; clone size: few; J gene: TRBJ2-1; V gene: TRBV5-1; CDR3 protein: CASSPLASGSNEQFF; CDR3 DNA: TGCGCCAGCAGCCCCCTGGCTAGCGGGAGCAATGAGCAGTTCTTC
D gene: TRBD1; clone size: few; J gene: TRBJ1-5; V gene: TRBV4-1; CDR3 protein: CASSQETGFNQPQHF; CDR3 DNA: TGCGCCAGCAGCCAAGAGACAGGGTTCAATCAGCCCCAGCATTTT
D gene: -; clone size: -; J gene: TRBJ2-5; V gene: TRBV7-9; CDR3 protein: CASSLPRSGRETQYF; CDR3 DNA: TGTGCCAGCAGCTTGCCTCGGTCGGGCCGAGAGACCCAGTACTTC
D gene: -; clone size: -; J gene: TRBJ2-5; V gene: TRBV20-1; CDR3 protein: CSLDTPQETQYF; CDR3 DNA: TGCAGTCTTGACACCCCACAAGAGACCCAGTACTTC
D gene: TRBD2; clone size: -; J gene: TRBJ2-4; V gene: TRBV10-1; CDR3 protein: CASSESAGVPNIQYF; CDR3 DNA: TGCGCCAGCAGTGAGTCAGCGGGAGTCCCAAACATTCAGTACTTC
D gene: TRBD2; clone size: many; J gene: TRBJ2-4; V gene: TRBV28; CDR3 protein: CASSLGGEDKNIQYF; CDR3 DNA: TGTGCCAGCAGTTTGGGGGGGGAGGACAAAAACATTCAGTACTTC
D gene: -; clone size: few; J gene: TRBJ2-6; V gene: TRBV10-3; CDR3 protein: CAISDRQNSGANVLTF; CDR3 DNA: TGTGCCATCAGTGACCGACAGAACTCTGGGGCCAACGTCCTGACTTTC